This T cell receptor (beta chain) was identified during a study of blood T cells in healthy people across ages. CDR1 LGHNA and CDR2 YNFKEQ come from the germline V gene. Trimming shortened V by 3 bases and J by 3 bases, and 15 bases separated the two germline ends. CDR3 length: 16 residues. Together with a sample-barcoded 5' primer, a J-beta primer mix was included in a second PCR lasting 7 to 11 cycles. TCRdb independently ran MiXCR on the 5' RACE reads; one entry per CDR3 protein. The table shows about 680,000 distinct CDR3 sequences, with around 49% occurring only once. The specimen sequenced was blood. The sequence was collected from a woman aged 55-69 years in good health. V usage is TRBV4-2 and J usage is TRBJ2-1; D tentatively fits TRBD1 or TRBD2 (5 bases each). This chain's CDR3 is CASSQNPGQNYNEQFF. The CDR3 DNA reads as TGTGCCAGCAGCCAGAACCCGGGGCAGAACTACAATGAGCAGTTCTTC.